The 22 T cell receptor beta chains below all came from one sample that was sequenced in a study of cytomegalovirus exposure and HLA in healthy donors (dated by TCRdb to the late 2010s). The library was generated by the immunoSEQ multiplex PCR assay. The multiplex PCR relied on a mix of 60 forward primers for TCR Vbeta segments and 13 reverse primers for TCR Jbeta segments. TCRdb's version of the immuneACCESS table is confined to in-frame rearrangements and falls short of the full clone set. An unresolved V gene accounts for under half of the shortfall where checked; the remainder is of unknown origin. This sample comprises under 150,000 clones, 70% to 85% of them detected only once. The ten largest make up approximately 2.6% of the sample. The sequencing sample was made of PBMCs. Source of these receptors: a man in his fifties or sixties in good health and CMV-seronegative.

The V gene is TRBV5-1, the J gene TRBJ1-6; a possible D gene is TRBD1 (6 bases). Looked up from germline, CDR1 is SGHRS and CDR2 is YFSETQ. CDR3 length: 16 amino acids. Between the trimmed V and J ends, which lost 0 bases and 2 bases, there was a span of 9 bases. The CDR3 DNA sequence: TGCGCCAGCAGCTTGGATGGGGACACCTATAATTCACCCCTCCACTTT. It is translated as CASSLDGDTYNSPLHF.

The V and J genes are TRBV19 and TRBJ1-2, with 7 nucleotides matching TRBD1. V dropped 6 bases and J dropped 2; count of bases not matched to a gene: 3. CDR1 is LNHDA and CDR2 is SQIVND in the germline V gene (reference sequence). This CDR3 spans 13 amino acids. The CDR3 protein is CASRDRINYGYTF. CDR3 nucleotides: TGTGCCAGTAGGGACAGGATAAACTATGGCTACACCTTC.

The chain recombines TRBV10-3 with TRBJ1-1; 7 bases are shared with TRBD1. With V trimmed by 3 bases and J by 1 base, 2 bases remained unmatched. Per the germline V gene, CDR1 is ENHRY and CDR2 is SYGVKD. This CDR3 is built from 14 residues. The CDR3 here is CAISDGTANTEAFF. The CDR3 DNA reads as TGTGCCATCAGTGACGGGACAGCGAACACTGAAGCTTTCTTT.

The rearrangement joins TRBV6-5 to TRBJ2-7; D may be TRBD1 (5 bases). The germline V gene encodes CDR1 MNHEY and CDR2 SVGAGI. Trimming shortened V by 10 bases and J by 3 bases, and 22 bases separated the two germline ends. The CDR3 runs to 15 residues. CDR3 region: CATSFDPGRNYEQYF. In DNA form, the CDR3 reads TGTGCCACCTCCTTTGACCCAGGGCGGAACTACGAGCAGTACTTC.

The J gene is TRBJ1-4, the V gene TRBV4-2; D not resolved. V lost 0 bases to trimming and J lost 8 bases, with 7 bases between them. CDR1 and CDR2 (germline): LGHNA, YNFKEQ. The length of the CDR3 is 13 residues. This chain's CDR3 is CASSQDRPEKLFF. The CDR3 DNA reads as TGTGCCAGCAGCCAAGACAGGCCCGAAAAACTGTTTTTT.

The chain employs TRBV13 and TRBJ1-1, with D perhaps TRBD1 (6 bases). The CDR3 is made up of 13 amino acids. Trimming pared 1 base from V and 6 bases from J, leaving 9 bases between. CDR1 is PRHDT and CDR2 is FYEKMQ in the germline V gene (reference sequence). The CDR3 nucleotides are TGTGCCAGCAGCTTAGTGGACAGAGCTGAAGCTTTCTTT. Protein sequence: CASSLVDRAEAFF. The variable domain in full, with the rest retrieved from reference TRBV13 and TRBJ1-1, is AAGVIQSPRHLIKEKRETATLKCYPIPRHDTVYWYQQGPGQDPQFLISFYEKMQSDKGSIPDRFSAQQFSDYHSELNMSSLELGDSALYFCASSLVDRAEAFFGQGTRLTVV.

The chain uses TRBV6-6 and TRBJ2-7; no firm D call. This CDR3 has 13 residues. Germline V gene lookup returns CDR1 MNHNY and CDR2 SVGAGI (reference sequence). V dropped 2 bases and J dropped 2 bases, with 7 bases sitting between them. CDR3 nucleotide sequence: TGTGCCAGCAGTTACCCAGATACCTACGAGCAGTACTTC. Protein product: CASSYPDTYEQYF.

The genes are TRBV7-6 and TRBJ2-7; 9 bases line up with TRBD2. In germline, CDR1 is SGHVS, CDR2 FNYEAQ. The CDR3 is made up of 13 amino acids. V trimming: 6 bases; J trimming: 1 base; junction bases outside the gene matches: 1. In DNA form, the CDR3 reads TGTGCCAGCAGGGCGGGGGGGTCCTACGAGCAGTACTTC. It specifies CASRAGGSYEQYF.

This sequence joins TRBV30 and TRBJ2-1; TRBD2 matches at 8 bases. The germline V gene encodes CDR1 GTSNPN and CDR2 SVGIG (reference sequence). V was pared by 2 bases and J by 8 bases, with 8 bases of the junction left unmatched. The CDR3 extends over 14 amino acids. CDR3 sequence: CAWSYGGAVHEQFF. CDR3 in DNA: TGTGCCTGGAGTTACGGGGGGGCCGTACATGAGCAGTTCTTC. Full variable domain (remainder filled in from reference TRBV30 and TRBJ2-1): SQTIHQWPATLVQPVGSPLSLECTVEGTSNPNLYWYRQAAGRGLQLLFYSVGIGQISSEVPQNLSASRPQDRQFILSSKKLLLSDSGFYLCAWSYGGAVHEQFFGPGTRLTVL.

V is TRBV27 and J is TRBJ2-1, with 7 bases identical to TRBD2. The CDR3 covers 13 residues. Trimming removed 5 bases from V and 5 bases from J; junction bases left unmatched: 3. Germline V gene lookup returns CDR1 MNHEY and CDR2 SMNVEV (reference sequence). The CDR3, as DNA: TGTGCCAGCAGTCCCGGGACTAACAATGAGCAGTTCTTC. It is translated as CASSPGTNNEQFF.

This clone came up once. The CDR3: CASSSDRNTGELFF. CDR3 in DNA: TGTGCCAGCAGCTCAGACAGAAACACCGGGGAGCTGTTTTTT. V is TRBV11-2 and J is TRBJ2-2; tentative D call: TRBD1 (5 bases). The CDR3 contains 14 residues. Germline values: CDR1 SGHAT, CDR2 FQNNGV. The V end lost 4 bases, the J end lost 2 bases, and 8 bases lay between the germline ends.

The J gene is TRBJ2-2, the V gene TRBV2; 8 positions match TRBD1. CDR3 length: 14 amino acids. V dropped 3 bases and J dropped 7; count of bases not matched to a gene: 4. Germline V CDR1 and CDR2: SNHLY, FYNNEI. CDR3 protein: CASSDPRGRGELFF. The CDR3 DNA follows: TGTGCCAGCAGTGATCCCAGGGGGCGCGGGGAGCTGTTTTTT.

This clone was seen just once. This sequence joins TRBV18 and TRBJ1-5; 10 nucleotides match TRBD1. Trimming took 3 bases from V and 6 from J; bases not matched to a gene: 5. CDR3 length equals 15 residues. Germline loops: CDR1 KGHSH, CDR2 LQKENI. The CDR3 DNA reads TGTGCCAGCTCACCCGGACAGGGGGTGGGTCAGCCCCAGCATTTT. As protein: CASSPGQGVGQPQHF.

In DNA form, the CDR3 reads TGTGCCAGCAAAGACAGGCTACAATACGAGCAGTACTTC. Translating gives CASKDRLQYEQYF. The rearrangement links TRBV6-1 to TRBJ2-7; perhaps TRBD1 as D (6 bases). The V gene's germline CDR1 is MNHNS and CDR2 SASEGT. This CDR3 has 13 amino acids. Deletions cut 7 bases from V and 4 bases from J, with 14 bases between.

The chain couples TRBV7-8 to TRBJ1-5; TRBD1 is a possible D gene (5 bases). The V end lost 4 bases, the J end lost 9 bases, and 16 bases lay between the germline ends. This CDR3 has 14 amino acids. CDR1 and CDR2 from the germline V gene are SGHVS and FQNEAQ. CDR3: CASSSSTAHPPQHF. The CDR3 nucleotides read TGTGCCAGCAGCTCATCGACAGCCCATCCGCCCCAGCATTTT.

The J gene is TRBJ1-5, the V gene TRBV4-1, with 7 bases matching TRBD1. V lost 1 base to trimming and J lost 4 bases; unmatched junction nucleotides: 7. The CDR3 consists of 16 residues. Germline V gene data show CDR1 as MGHRA and CDR2 as YSYEKL. The DNA of the CDR3 is TGCGCCAGCAGCCAAGGGCGCCAGGGGGAAAATCAGCCCCAGCATTTT. Amino acid sequence: CASSQGRQGENQPQHF.

The rearrangement links TRBV7-8 to TRBJ1-5, with 7 nucleotides matching TRBD1. This CDR3 has 16 amino acids. J was trimmed by 3 bases and V by 5 bases; bases with no gene match: 10. Germline CDR1 SGHVS, CDR2 FQNEAQ. The CDR3: CASSPRRDSSNQPQHF. CDR3 bases: TGTGCCAGCAGCCCTCGCCGGGACAGTTCCAATCAGCCCCAGCATTTT.

This clone was seen only a few times. The chain links TRBV2 to TRBJ2-7; TRBD1 aligns across 7 bases. Germline CDR1 SNHLY, CDR2 FYNNEI. V shed 5 bases, J shed 1 base, and the junction held 2 bases outside the gene matches. This CDR3 is built from 13 residues. The CDR3 coding sequence is TGTGCCAGCAGTTACAGGGGTTCCTACGAGCAGTACTTC. It specifies CASSYRGSYEQYF.

The chain joins TRBV9 to TRBJ2-2; the D is unclear. This CDR3 contains 15 residues. Germline CDR1 reads SGDLS; CDR2 reads YYNGEE. Between the trimmed V and J ends, which lost 0 bases and 0 bases, there was a span of 6 bases. CDR3 in DNA: TGTGCCAGCAGCGTAGCCGCGACGAACACCGGGGAGCTGTTTTTT. It yields the protein CASSVAATNTGELFF.

The V and J genes are TRBV28 and TRBJ1-2; D possibly corresponds to TRBD1 (6 bases). The germline V and J ends were trimmed by 5 bases and 2 bases, with 15 bases remaining between them. Germline CDR1 MDHEN, CDR2 SYDVKM. The CDR3 is 15 residues long. The CDR3: CASSIYREYNYGYTF. CDR3 bases: TGTGCCAGCAGTATCTACAGGGAATACAACTATGGCTACACCTTC.

The gene calls are TRBV5-1 and TRBJ1-6; 8 nucleotides match TRBD1. CDR3 length equals 18 residues. Germline-derived CDR1 and CDR2 are SGHRS and YFSETQ. Unmatched junction bases numbered 5, after V lost 0 bases and J lost 0 bases. The CDR3 protein is CASSLDRGLSSYNSPLHF. DNA for the CDR3: TGCGCCAGCAGCTTGGACAGGGGGTTGAGCTCCTATAATTCACCCCTCCACTTT.

This chain links TRBV7-6 with TRBJ1-5; tentative D call: TRBD1 (6 bases). This CDR3 region has 15 residues. Trimming pared 5 bases from V and 2 bases from J, leaving 13 bases between. CDR1 is SGHVS, CDR2 FNYEAQ, per germline. The CDR3 loop is CASSLGGGGNQPQHF. The CDR3 DNA sequence: TGTGCCAGCAGCCTTGGGGGGGGCGGCAATCAGCCCCAGCATTTT. The complete variable domain, with remaining parts taken from reference TRBV7-6 and TRBJ1-5, reads GAGVSQSPRYKVTKRGQDVALRCDPISGHVSLYWYRQALGQGPEFLTYFNYEAQQDKSGLPNDRFSAERPEGSISTLTIQRTEQRDSAMYRCASSLGGGGNQPQHFGDGTRLSIL.